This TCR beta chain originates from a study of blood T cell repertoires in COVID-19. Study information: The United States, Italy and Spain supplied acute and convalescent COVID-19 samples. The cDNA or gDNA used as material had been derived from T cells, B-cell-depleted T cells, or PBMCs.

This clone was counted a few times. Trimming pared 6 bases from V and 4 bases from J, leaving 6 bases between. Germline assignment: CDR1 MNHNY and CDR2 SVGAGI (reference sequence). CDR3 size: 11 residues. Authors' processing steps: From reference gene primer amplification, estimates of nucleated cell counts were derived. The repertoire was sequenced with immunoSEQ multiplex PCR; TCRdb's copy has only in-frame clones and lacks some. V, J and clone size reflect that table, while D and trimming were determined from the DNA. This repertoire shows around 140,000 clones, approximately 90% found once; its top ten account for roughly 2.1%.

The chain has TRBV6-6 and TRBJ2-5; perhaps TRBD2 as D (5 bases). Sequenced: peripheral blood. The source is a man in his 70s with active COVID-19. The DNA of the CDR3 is TGTGCCAGCAGCCGGGGAGAGACCCAGTACTTC. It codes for CASSRGETQYF.